The 19 T cell receptor beta chains reported below all come from one sample, sequenced in a study of tumor T cells in aggressive B-cell lymphoma. Assay: immunoSEQ multiplex PCR; the TCRdb copy retains only in-frame clones and omits some. The sample holds 9,300 or so clones, almost 85% seen once. Sequencing used tumor tissue. The receptors stem from an adult with diffuse large B cell lymphoma.

CDR3 loop: CASSLVRNEQFF. Here the CDR3 DNA reads TGTGCCAGCAGCTTAGTGAGGAATGAGCAGTTCTTC. The chain employs TRBV7-6 and TRBJ2-1; unclear D gene. The germline V and J ends were trimmed by 1 base and 7 bases, with 5 bases remaining between them. This CDR3 contains 12 residues. The germline CDR1 and CDR2 sequences are SGHVS and FNYEAQ.

The V call is TRBV10-3, the J call TRBJ1-1; D might be TRBD1 (6 bases). This CDR3 is built from 11 residues. Germline V CDR1 and CDR2: ENHRY, SYGVKD. Trimming took off 10 bases at V and 7 bases at J, with 13 bases between the two ends. The CDR3 DNA sequence: TGTGCCACCTCCGACAGGTATGAAGCTTTCTTT. It is translated as CATSDRYEAFF.

CDR3 sequence: CASTDTSGSYNEQFF. CDR3 coding DNA: TGTGCCAGCACCGACACTAGCGGGAGCTACAATGAGCAGTTCTTC. The chain recombines TRBV9 with TRBJ2-1; 11 positions agree with TRBD2. V lost 6 bases to trimming and J lost 3 bases; unmatched junction nucleotides: 5. In germline, CDR1 is SGDLS, CDR2 YYNGEE. This CDR3 is 15 amino acids long.

This sequence joins TRBV19 and TRBJ2-3, with TRBD2 identical over 13 bases. Germline-derived CDR1 and CDR2 are LNHDA and SQIVND (reference sequence). The junction had 10 bases not matched to a gene; V was cut back by 4 bases and J by 6 bases. The CDR3 extends over 17 amino acids. The CDR3 DNA sequence: TGTGCCAGTAGTAAAAACGGACTAGCGGGAGAGGCGGATACGCAGTATTTT. Its translation: CASSKNGLAGEADTQYF.

The chain couples TRBV7-2 to TRBJ2-1, with TRBD1 matching over 8 bases. After removal of 3 bases from V and 8 bases from J, the junction contained 6 bases not matched to a gene. CDR1 and CDR2 from the germline V gene are SGHTA and FQGNSA. CDR3 length: 14 residues. The CDR3 nucleotides are TGTGCCAGCAGCTTGCAGGGGGCGCTGGATGAGCAGTTCTTC. It codes for CASSLQGALDEQFF.

The chain couples TRBV7-8 to TRBJ1-1, with D uncertain. This CDR3 comprises 14 residues. V lost 1 base, J lost 7 bases, and 13 bases lay in between. Germline V lookup: CDR1 SGHVS, CDR2 FQNEAQ. The CDR3: CASSLVGSAGEAFF. The CDR3 DNA is TGTGCCAGCAGCTTAGTAGGGAGTGCGGGTGAAGCTTTCTTT.

The rearrangement joins TRBV5-6 to TRBJ2-2; tentatively, D is TRBD1 (5 bases). Germline CDR1 and CDR2: SGHDT and YYEEEE. Trimming cost V 6 bases and J 6 bases, with 15 bases left between them. There are 14 residues in the CDR3. The CDR3 reads CASIQSRVAGELFF. The DNA for the CDR3 is TGTGCCAGCATCCAATCCAGGGTAGCCGGGGAGCTGTTTTTT.

The chain carries TRBV5-1 and TRBJ2-5; D might be TRBD2 (6 bases). From germline, CDR1 is SGHRS and CDR2 YFSETQ. V was pared by 4 bases and J by 4 bases, with 14 bases between. The CDR3 is 14 residues long. CDR3 protein: CASSEGRGGETQYF. In DNA, the CDR3 is TGCGCCAGCAGCGAGGGCCGGGGAGGAGAGACCCAGTACTTC.

V usage is TRBV2 and J usage is TRBJ2-7, with 14 bases aligning to TRBD2. This CDR3 is 14 amino acids long. J was trimmed by 7 bases and V by 3 bases; bases with no gene match: 2. The germline gives CDR1 SNHLY, CDR2 FYNNEI. CDR3 region: CASSDGLAGGEQYF. CDR3 sequence (DNA): TGTGCCAGCAGTGACGGACTAGCGGGGGGAGAGCAGTACTTC.

The chain has TRBV18 and TRBJ2-2; 9 bases fit TRBD1. The germline V gene has CDR1 KGHSH and CDR2 LQKENI. J lost 10 bases, V lost 4 bases, and 10 bases had no gene match. The CDR3 has 15 residues. The CDR3, as DNA: TGTGCCAGCTCACGACCGGGACAGGGTCGACTGGAGCTGTTTTTT. This sequence encodes CASSRPGQGRLELFF.

The chain employs TRBV4-1 and TRBJ2-7, with 8 bases matching TRBD2. The CDR3 is made up of 14 amino acids. The junction had 5 bases not matched to a gene; V was cut back by 5 bases and J by 2 bases. The germline V gene has CDR1 MGHRA and CDR2 YSYEKL. CDR3 loop: CASSFETSAYEQYF. CDR3 coding DNA: TGCGCCAGCAGCTTCGAGACTAGCGCCTACGAGCAGTACTTC.

The J gene is TRBJ2-5, the V gene TRBV1; the tabulated D call, TRBD2, remains unverified against the DNA. TRBJ2-7 explains the end of the DNA better; the J call may be wrong. TRBV1 is a documented pseudogene. There are 15 residues in the CDR3. The CDR3 DNA sequence: TGCACCAGCAGCCAAGTATCATCTAGCGGATACGAGCAGTACTTC. Protein product: CTSSQVSSSGYEQYF.

The J gene is TRBJ2-7, the V gene TRBV11-2; D might be TRBD1 (6 bases). The CDR3 has 14 amino acids. V dropped 4 bases and J dropped 5 bases, with 15 bases sitting between them. Germline values: CDR1 SGHAT, CDR2 FQNNGV. The CDR3 protein is CASSSDRRVDEQYF. In DNA, the CDR3 is TGTGCCAGCAGCTCCGACAGGCGAGTAGACGAGCAGTACTTC.

The chain recombines TRBV5-1 with TRBJ2-7; tentative D call: TRBD1 (5 bases). The CDR3 spans 16 residues. V was shortened by 4 bases and J by 1 base, with 18 bases between the two germline ends. The germline V gene encodes CDR1 SGHRS and CDR2 YFSETQ. CDR3: CASSLDFDRPSYEQYF. Here the CDR3 DNA reads TGCGCCAGCAGCCTCGACTTCGACAGACCATCCTACGAGCAGTACTTC.

This clone was found a few times. CDR3 sequence (DNA): TGTGCCAGCAGCGTAGGCCAGGGGGACACTGAAGCTTTCTTT. Its protein product is CASSVGQGDTEAFF. This chain uses TRBV7-2 with TRBJ1-1, with 7 positions matching TRBD1. Germline CDR1 is SGHTA and CDR2 is FQGNSA. The CDR3 has 14 residues. V shed 5 bases, J shed 3 bases, and the junction held 6 bases outside the gene matches. The full variable domain, in which reference TRBV7-2 and TRBJ1-1 provide the parts outside the CDR3, is GAGVSQSPSNKVTEKGKDVELRCDPISGHTALYWYRQSLGQGLEFLIYFQGNSAPDKSGLPSDRFSAERTGGSVSTLTIQRTQQEDSAVYLCASSVGQGDTEAFFGQGTRLTVV.

The V call is TRBV19, the J call TRBJ2-1; 8 positions agree with TRBD1. Germline CDR1 LNHDA, CDR2 SQIVND (reference sequence). There are 17 residues in the CDR3. After removal of 4 bases from V and 2 bases from J, the junction contained 10 bases not matched to a gene. For the CDR3, the DNA is TGTGCCAGTAGTACCTACGGGACAGGCCCAACCTACAATGAGCAGTTCTTC. This translates into CASSTYGTGPTYNEQFF.

V usage is TRBV5-6 and J usage is TRBJ2-3, with 7 bases aligning to TRBD2. Germline values: CDR1 SGHDT, CDR2 YYEEEE. The CDR3 loop spans 16 amino acids. Trimming cost V 0 bases and J 1 base; bases outside gene matches: 5. The CDR3 region has the DNA TGTGCCAGCAGCTTGGCCGGAACTAGCGGCACAGATACGCAGTATTTT. It codes for CASSLAGTSGTDTQYF.

This clone has a handful of counts. The chain employs TRBV4-3 and TRBJ2-1, with unresolved D. The CDR3 has 16 amino acids. CDR1 is LGHNA, CDR2 YSLEER, per germline. Trimming cost V 1 base and J 0 bases, with 10 bases left between them. CDR3 loop: CASSQVALSSYNEQFF. DNA of the CDR3: TGCGCCAGCAGCCAAGTTGCACTGAGCTCCTACAATGAGCAGTTCTTC.

V is TRBV7-3 and J is TRBJ1-6; D uncertain. CDR3 length: 16 amino acids. Trimming shortened V by 3 bases and J by 0 bases, and 9 bases separated the two germline ends. Germline CDR1 is SGHTA and CDR2 is FQGTGA. Here the CDR3 DNA reads TGTGCCAGCAGCTTGCAGGCCCGCTCCTATAATTCACCCCTCCACTTT. Translated: CASSLQARSYNSPLHF.